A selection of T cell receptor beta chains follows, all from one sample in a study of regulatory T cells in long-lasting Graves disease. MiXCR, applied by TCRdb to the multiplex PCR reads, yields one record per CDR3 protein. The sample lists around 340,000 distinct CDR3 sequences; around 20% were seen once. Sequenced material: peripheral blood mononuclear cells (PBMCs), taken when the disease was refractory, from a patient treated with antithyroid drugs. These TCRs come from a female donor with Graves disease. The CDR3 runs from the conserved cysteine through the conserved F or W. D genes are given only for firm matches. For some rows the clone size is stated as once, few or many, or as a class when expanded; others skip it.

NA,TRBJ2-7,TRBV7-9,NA,CASSLDLGNSEQYF,TGTGCCAGCAGCTTAGATCTAGGGAACAGCGAGCAGTACTTC
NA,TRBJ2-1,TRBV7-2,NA,CASSPLVPSGAGYNEQFF,TGTGCCAGCAGCCCACTCGTCCCCTCCGGGGCAGGCTACAATGAGCAGTTCTTC
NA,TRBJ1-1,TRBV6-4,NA,CASSAHTGSEAFF,TGTGCCAGCAGTGCCCACACTGGATCTGAAGCTTTCTTT
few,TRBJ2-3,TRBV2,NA,CASSEAPAGLSDTQYF,TGTGCCAGCAGTGAAGCCCCCGCGGGACTCTCAGATACGCAGTATTTT
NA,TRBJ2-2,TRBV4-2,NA,CASSRLVRGNTNTGELFF,TGTGCCAGCAGCCGCCTAGTCAGGGGAAACACGAACACCGGGGAGCTGTTTTTT
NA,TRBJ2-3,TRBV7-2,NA,CASSRDRRTDTQYF,TGTGCCAGCAGCCGTGACAGACGCACAGATACGCAGTATTTT
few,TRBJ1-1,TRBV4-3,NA,CASSQKGRTEAFF,TGCGCCAGCAGCCAGAAAGGTAGGACTGAAGCTTTCTTT
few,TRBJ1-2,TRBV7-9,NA,CASSLTDVYGYTF,TGTGCCAGCAGCTTGACGGACGTGTATGGCTACACCTTC
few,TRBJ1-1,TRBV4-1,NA,CASSQESHKNTEAFF,TGCGCCAGCAGCCAAGAATCCCACAAGAACACTGAAGCTTTCTTT
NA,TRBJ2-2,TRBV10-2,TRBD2,CASSRGRGGPSGELFF,TGCGCCAGCAGCCGGGGACGGGGGGGCCCCAGCGGGGAGCTGTTTTTT
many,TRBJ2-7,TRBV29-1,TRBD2,CRFVGGRHEQYF,TGCCGGTTTGTCGGGGGGAGGCACGAGCAGTACTTC
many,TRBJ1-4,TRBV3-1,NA,CASSQPGVGEKLFF,TGTGCCAGCAGCCAACCTGGGGTTGGTGAAAAACTGTTTTTT
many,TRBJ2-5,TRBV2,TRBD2,CASSVPGLAGEVQYF,TGTGCCAGCAGTGTCCCGGGACTAGCGGGAGAAGTACAGTACTTC
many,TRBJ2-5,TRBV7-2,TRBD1,CASSLGQGPQETQYF,TGTGCCAGCAGCTTAGGACAGGGCCCACAAGAGACCCAGTACTTC
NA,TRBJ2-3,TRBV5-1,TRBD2,CASSFQAGGPGDTQYF,TGCGCCAGCAGCTTTCAAGCGGGGGGGCCGGGAGATACGCAGTATTTT
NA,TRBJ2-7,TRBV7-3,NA,CASSRRPGGEQYF,TGTGCCAGCAGCAGACGGCCCGGCGGAGAGCAGTACTTC
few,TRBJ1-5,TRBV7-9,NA,CASSLDQGGGQPQHF,TGTGCCAGCAGCTTAGATCAGGGAGGAGGCCAGCCCCAGCATTTT
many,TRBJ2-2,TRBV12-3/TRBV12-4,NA,CASRAGATGELFF,TGTGCCAGCAGGGCAGGGGCCACCGGGGAGCTGTTTTTT
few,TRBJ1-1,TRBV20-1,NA,CSARDPGGRSKTEAFF,TGCAGTGCTAGAGATCCCGGGGGGCGAAGTAAAACTGAAGCTTTCTTT
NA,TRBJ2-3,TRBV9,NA,CASSVRPADGTDTQYF,TGTGCCAGCAGCGTACGGCCAGCGGACGGCACAGATACGCAGTATTTT
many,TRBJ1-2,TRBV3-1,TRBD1,CASSPRTGTNYGYTF,TGTGCCAGCAGCCCCCGGACAGGGACTAACTATGGCTACACCTTC
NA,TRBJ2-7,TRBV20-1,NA,CSAGRPGAQYEQYF,TGCAGTGCTGGCAGGCCGGGGGCCCAATACGAGCAGTACTTC
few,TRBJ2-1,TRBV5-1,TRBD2,CASSLEGTSPHYNEQFF,TGCGCCAGCAGCTTGGAAGGGACTAGCCCCCACTACAATGAGCAGTTCTTC
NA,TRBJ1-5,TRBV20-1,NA,CSSSRGYSNQPQHF,TGCAGTTCTTCCCGGGGGTATAGCAATCAGCCCCAGCATTTT
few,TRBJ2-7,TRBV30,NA,CAWSVRLPNCEQYF,TGTGCCTGGAGTGTACGACTGCCTAACTGCGAGCAGTACTTC
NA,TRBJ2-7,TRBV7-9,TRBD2,CASSPRDYSYEQYF,TGTGCCAGCAGCCCGCGGGACTACTCCTACGAGCAGTACTTC
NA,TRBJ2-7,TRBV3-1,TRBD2,CASSRGRLAGGSYEQYF,TGTGCCAGCAGCCGAGGAAGACTAGCGGGAGGTTCCTACGAGCAGTACTTC
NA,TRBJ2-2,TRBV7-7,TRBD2,CASSLRTSGRAANTGELFF,TGTGCTAGCAGCTTACGGACTAGCGGGAGGGCCGCGAACACCGGGGAGCTGTTTTTT
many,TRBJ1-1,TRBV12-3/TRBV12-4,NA,CASRRPGKSEAFF,TGTGCCAGCAGGAGACCAGGGAAATCTGAAGCTTTCTTT
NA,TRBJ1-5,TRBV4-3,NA,CASSQDINQPQHF,TGCGCCAGCAGCCAAGATATTAATCAGCCCCAGCATTTT
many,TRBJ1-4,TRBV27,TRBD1,CASSPTLQGANEKLFF,TGTGCCAGCAGTCCCACTCTCCAGGGGGCTAATGAAAAACTGTTTTTT
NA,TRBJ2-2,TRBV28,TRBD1,CASSYGTGTNTGELFF,TGTGCCAGCAGTTACGGGACAGGGACGAACACCGGGGAGCTGTTTTTT
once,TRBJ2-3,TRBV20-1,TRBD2,CSGSQREGETDTQYF,TGCAGTGGATCCCAGCGGGAGGGGGAGACAGATACGCAGTATTTT
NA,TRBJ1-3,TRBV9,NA,CASSTVGQGNTIYF,TGTGCCAGCAGTACGGTGGGGCAAGGAAACACCATATATTTT
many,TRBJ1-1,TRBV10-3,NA,CAISGRGDTEAFF,TGTGCCATCAGCGGACGAGGGGACACTGAAGCTTTCTTT
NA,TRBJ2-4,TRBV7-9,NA,CASSLGGGYIQYF,TGTGCCAGCAGCTTAGGAGGAGGATACATTCAGTACTTC
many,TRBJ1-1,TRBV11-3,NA,CASSLIAGRNTEAFF,TGTGCCAGCAGCTTAATTGCAGGGCGGAACACTGAAGCTTTCTTT
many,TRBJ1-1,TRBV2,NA,CASSVEGQNTEAFF,TGTGCCAGCAGTGTAGAGGGACAGAACACTGAAGCTTTCTTT
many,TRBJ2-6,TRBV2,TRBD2,CASRPLAGGLRSGANVLTF,TGTGCCAGCAGACCCCTAGCGGGGGGACTTCGGTCTGGGGCCAACGTCCTGACTTTC
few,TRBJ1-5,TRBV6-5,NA,CASSYWAGKRPQHF,TGTGCCAGCAGTTACTGGGCTGGAAAGCGGCCCCAGCATTTT
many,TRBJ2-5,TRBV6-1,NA,CASKGIGPRWETQYF,TGTGCCAGCAAAGGAATCGGACCAAGATGGGAGACCCAGTACTTC
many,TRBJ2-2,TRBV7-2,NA,CASGVSNTGELFF,TGTGCCAGCGGGGTCTCGAACACCGGGGAGCTGTTTTTT
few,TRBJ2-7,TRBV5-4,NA,CASPLPGSVYEQYF,TGTGCCAGCCCTCTGCCAGGATCGGTCTACGAGCAGTACTTC
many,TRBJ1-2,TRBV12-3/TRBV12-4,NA,CASSFSPLVGDGYTF,TGTGCCAGCAGTTTTAGCCCATTGGTCGGGGATGGCTACACCTTC
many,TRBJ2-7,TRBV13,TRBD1,CASSSPGQGTNEQYF,TGTGCCAGCAGCTCGCCTGGACAGGGTACCAACGAGCAGTACTTC
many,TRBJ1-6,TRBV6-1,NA,CASVGLNSPLHF,TGTGCCAGCGTTGGACTTAATTCACCCCTCCACTTT
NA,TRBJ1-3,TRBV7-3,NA,CASSLGPGSGNTIYF,TGTGCCAGCAGCTTAGGTCCCGGGTCCGGAAACACCATATATTTT
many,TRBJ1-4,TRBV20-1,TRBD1,CSAPDMTGESGEKLFF,TGCAGTGCTCCCGATATGACAGGGGAATCCGGTGAAAAACTGTTTTTT
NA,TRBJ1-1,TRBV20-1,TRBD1,CSAPGGSVNTEAFF,TGCAGTGCCCCAGGGGGCTCGGTGAACACTGAAGCTTTCTTT
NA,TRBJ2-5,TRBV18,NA,CASSPEKTQYF,TGTGCCAGCTCACCCGAGAAGACCCAGTACTTC
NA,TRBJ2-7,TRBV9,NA,CASSPRVTYEQYF,TGTGCCAGCAGCCCACGAGTCACCTACGAGCAGTACTTC
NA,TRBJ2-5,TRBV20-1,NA,CSARGPSGAPQREETQYF,TGCAGTGCTAGAGGCCCCTCTGGTGCCCCCCAGCGGGAAGAGACCCAGTACTTC
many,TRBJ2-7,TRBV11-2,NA,CASSFPGRTSYEQYF,TGTGCCAGCAGCTTCCCCGGACGGACCTCGTACGAGCAGTACTTC
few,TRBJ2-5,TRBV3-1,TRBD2,CASSLRSGSRETQYF,TGTGCCAGCAGCCTCCGTAGCGGGAGTCGGGAGACCCAGTACTTC
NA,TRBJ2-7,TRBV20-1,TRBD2,CSAKTSGRARVYEQYF,TGCAGTGCTAAGACTAGCGGGAGGGCGAGGGTCTACGAGCAGTACTTC
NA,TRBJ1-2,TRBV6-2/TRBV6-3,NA,CASSYSTDSGYTF,TGTGCCAGCAGTTACTCGACAGATTCAGGCTACACCTTC
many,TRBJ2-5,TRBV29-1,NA,CSVEITRGRETQYF,TGCAGCGTTGAAATAACTCGGGGGCGGGAGACCCAGTACTTC
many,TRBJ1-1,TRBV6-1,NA,CASRRDFMNTEAFF,TGTGCCAGCAGGCGCGATTTCATGAACACTGAAGCTTTCTTT
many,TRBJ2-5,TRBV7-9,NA,CASSLGSSGNQETQYF,TGTGCCAGCAGCTTAGGATCCAGCGGCAACCAAGAGACCCAGTACTTC